Sequencing of this T cell receptor beta chain was carried out in a study of blood T cell repertoires in COVID-19. The CDR3 runs 18 residues. J was trimmed by 0 bases and V by 0 bases; bases with no gene match: 8. Data came from immunoSEQ multiplex PCR; TCRdb stores just in-frame clones and leaves some out. This sample has about 470,000 clones; roughly 87% occur once, and the top ten carry roughly 0.72%. The V gene is TRBV5-3, the J gene TRBJ2-5; TRBD2 matches 10 bases. TRBV5-3 is an open reading frame, and its role is uncertain. The specimen sequenced was PBMCs or T cells enriched from blood (not recorded which). The origin of this receptor is a woman aged 18-29 years who had recovered from COVID-19. This chain's CDR3 is CARSLVPSGGLYQETQYF. The DNA for the CDR3 is TGTGCCAGAAGCTTGGTGCCTAGCGGGGGTCTGTACCAAGAGACCCAGTACTTC.